Listed below are T cell receptor beta chains from one sample, sequenced in a study of spatial heterogeneity in lung cancer. TCRdb re-analysed the 5' RACE reads in MiXCR, keeping a single row per CDR3 protein. Of more than 6,500 distinct CDR3 sequences detected, 5.4% appear once; the ten largest clones hold 30% to 45%. The sequencing used PBMCs, collected at surgery. Receptor source: a male donor with early-stage non-small cell lung cancer. Each CDR3 is given with its conserved first and last residue. The D gene is left open where the match is weak. Only some rows state a clone size, as once, few, many or a class for expanded clones.

d_gene: TRBD2
v_gene: TRBV29-1
j_gene: TRBJ2-1
len: 13
abundance: many
CDR3nt: TGCAGCGCGCCGGGACTAGCGGGAGTGAAACAGTTCTTC
CDR3aa: CSAPGLAGVKQFF

d_gene: -
v_gene: TRBV7-6
j_gene: TRBJ1-1
len: 14
abundance: large
CDR3nt: TGTGCCAGCAGCCATGGGGGAGGGGTTACTGAAGCTTTCTTT
CDR3aa: CASSHGGGVTEAFF

d_gene: TRBD2
v_gene: TRBV7-9
j_gene: TRBJ2-7
len: 15
abundance: many
CDR3nt: TGTGCCAGCAGCCCCCCCAGCAGCGGGAGGGTAGAGCAGTACTTC
CDR3aa: CASSPPSSGRVEQYF

d_gene: -
v_gene: TRBV20-1
j_gene: TRBJ1-2
len: 10
abundance: many
CDR3nt: TGCAGTGCTAGAGATTACGGCTACACCTTC
CDR3aa: CSARDYGYTF

d_gene: -
v_gene: TRBV19
j_gene: TRBJ1-4
len: 16
abundance: many
CDR3nt: TGTGCCAGTACCACCCCCGCCGGGATTGGTAATGAAAAACTGTTTTTT
CDR3aa: CASTTPAGIGNEKLFF

d_gene: TRBD2
v_gene: TRBV20-1
j_gene: TRBJ2-7
len: 12
abundance: many
CDR3nt: TGCAGTGCTCGGGACTACAAATACGAGCAGTACTTC
CDR3aa: CSARDYKYEQYF

d_gene: -
v_gene: TRBV10-3
j_gene: TRBJ2-1
len: 14
abundance: many
CDR3nt: TGTGCCATCAGTGATCTCGGGCCAGGCGGTGAGCAGTTCTTC
CDR3aa: CAISDLGPGGEQFF

d_gene: -
v_gene: TRBV30
j_gene: TRBJ1-1
len: 11
abundance: few
CDR3nt: TGTGCCTGGAGGGAGCACACTGAAGCTTTCTTT
CDR3aa: CAWREHTEAFF

d_gene: TRBD1
v_gene: TRBV4-1
j_gene: TRBJ1-1
len: 15
abundance: many
CDR3nt: TGCGCCAGCAGCCAGGGTGACAGGGGGCGAACTGAAGCTTTCTTT
CDR3aa: CASSQGDRGRTEAFF

d_gene: -
v_gene: TRBV11-2
j_gene: TRBJ1-1
len: 13
abundance: many
CDR3nt: TGTGCCAGTAGGGCGGGGGCACGGACTGAAGCTTTCTTT
CDR3aa: CASRAGARTEAFF

d_gene: -
v_gene: TRBV9
j_gene: TRBJ2-1
len: 11
abundance: -
CDR3nt: TGTGCCAGCAGCGGACACAATGAGCAGTTCTTC
CDR3aa: CASSGHNEQFF

d_gene: -
v_gene: TRBV5-1
j_gene: TRBJ2-1
len: 12
abundance: many
CDR3nt: TGCGCCAGCACCTGGAACGCGGGAGAGCAGTTCTTC
CDR3aa: CASTWNAGEQFF

d_gene: TRBD2
v_gene: TRBV27
j_gene: TRBJ2-7
len: 15
abundance: many
CDR3nt: TGTGCCAGCAGACATTCACTAGCGGGAGTGGGCGAGCAGTACTTC
CDR3aa: CASRHSLAGVGEQYF

d_gene: -
v_gene: TRBV11-2
j_gene: TRBJ2-1
len: 15
abundance: many
CDR3nt: TGTGCCAGCAGCTTAGTTAGCTCGGTCTACAATGAGCAGTTCTTC
CDR3aa: CASSLVSSVYNEQFF

d_gene: -
v_gene: TRBV29-1
j_gene: TRBJ2-5
len: 15
abundance: many
CDR3nt: TGCAGCGTTGAAGATTACGGCTCCCTGAAAAAGACCCAGTACTTC
CDR3aa: CSVEDYGSLKKTQYF

d_gene: TRBD2
v_gene: TRBV29-1
j_gene: TRBJ2-7
len: 15
abundance: -
CDR3nt: TGCAGCGTTGAGGGGCGGGAGCCCCTGGGAGGGGAGCAGTACTTC
CDR3aa: CSVEGREPLGGEQYF

d_gene: -
v_gene: TRBV4-3
j_gene: TRBJ2-7
len: 14
abundance: few
CDR3nt: TGCGCCAGCAGCCAAGATCTGGCTTACTACGAGCAGTACTTC
CDR3aa: CASSQDLAYYEQYF

d_gene: -
v_gene: TRBV6-1
j_gene: TRBJ2-5
len: 15
abundance: many
CDR3nt: TGTGCCAGCAGTGCCGTCAACCTTGGGGGAGAGACCCAGTACTTC
CDR3aa: CASSAVNLGGETQYF

d_gene: -
v_gene: TRBV12-3/TRBV12-4
j_gene: TRBJ2-7
len: 11
abundance: few
CDR3nt: TGTGCCAGCAGTTCTCGACAGGAGCAGTACTTC
CDR3aa: CASSSRQEQYF

d_gene: TRBD2
v_gene: TRBV5-1
j_gene: TRBJ2-5
len: 16
abundance: many
CDR3nt: TGCGCCAGCAGCTTTGTCGGGAGGGCCGGAATGGGGGACCAGTACTTC
CDR3aa: CASSFVGRAGMGDQYF

d_gene: -
v_gene: TRBV15
j_gene: TRBJ2-1
len: 13
abundance: many
CDR3nt: TGTGCCACCAGCAGAGGGACCTACAATGAGCAGTTCTTC
CDR3aa: CATSRGTYNEQFF

d_gene: TRBD2
v_gene: TRBV7-8
j_gene: TRBJ2-7
len: 14
abundance: few
CDR3nt: TGTGCCAGCAGCTACTTCGGGAGGGCCGACGAGCAGTACTTC
CDR3aa: CASSYFGRADEQYF

d_gene: -
v_gene: TRBV24-1
j_gene: TRBJ2-2
len: 12
abundance: -
CDR3nt: TGTGCCACCCGAGTGGACGGCGGGGAGCTGTTTTTT
CDR3aa: CATRVDGGELFF

d_gene: -
v_gene: TRBV5-6
j_gene: TRBJ2-7
len: 12
abundance: many
CDR3nt: TGTGCCAGCAGCGAGGACTACTACGAGCAGTACTTC
CDR3aa: CASSEDYYEQYF

d_gene: -
v_gene: TRBV28
j_gene: TRBJ2-1
len: 16
abundance: many
CDR3nt: TGTGCCAGCAGTTATCTGGCTAGCAGGCCGTACAATGAGCAGTTCTTC
CDR3aa: CASSYLASRPYNEQFF

d_gene: TRBD1
v_gene: TRBV29-1
j_gene: TRBJ2-5
len: 14
abundance: medium-sized
CDR3nt: TGCAGCGTTGGGGGACAGGCCTTCCAAGAGACCCAGTACTTC
CDR3aa: CSVGGQAFQETQYF

d_gene: -
v_gene: TRBV19
j_gene: TRBJ2-7
len: 14
abundance: medium-sized
CDR3nt: TGTGCCAGTAGTGCCTTCTCCGGGGATTACGAGCAGTACTTC
CDR3aa: CASSAFSGDYEQYF

d_gene: -
v_gene: TRBV12-3/TRBV12-4
j_gene: TRBJ2-5
len: 17
abundance: many
CDR3nt: TGTGCCAGCAGTTGGGCCGTCAGGGTCGGTGCGGGGGAGACCCAGTACTTC
CDR3aa: CASSWAVRVGAGETQYF

d_gene: TRBD2
v_gene: TRBV5-1
j_gene: TRBJ2-1
len: 16
abundance: many
CDR3nt: TGCGCCAGCAGCTCCGGACTAGCGGGAGCATACAATGAGCAGTTCTTC
CDR3aa: CASSSGLAGAYNEQFF

d_gene: TRBD1
v_gene: TRBV7-9
j_gene: TRBJ1-1
len: 16
abundance: many
CDR3nt: TGTGCCAGCAGCTTAAGAGCGGGACAGACAGACACTGAAGCTTTCTTT
CDR3aa: CASSLRAGQTDTEAFF

d_gene: -
v_gene: TRBV6-2/TRBV6-3
j_gene: TRBJ2-7
len: 16
abundance: many
CDR3nt: TGTGCCACCGCGCGGGATTTCGGACAGTATATCTACGAGCAGTACTTC
CDR3aa: CATARDFGQYIYEQYF

d_gene: TRBD2
v_gene: TRBV4-3
j_gene: TRBJ2-7
len: 15
abundance: many
CDR3nt: TGCGCCAGCAGCCAAGGGGCTAGCGGTCTATACGAGCAGTACTTC
CDR3aa: CASSQGASGLYEQYF

d_gene: TRBD1
v_gene: TRBV7-8
j_gene: TRBJ2-3
len: 18
abundance: -
CDR3nt: TGTGCCAGCAGCTTAGGGGGCCCGGGACAGGGGACCCCAGATACGCAGTATTTT
CDR3aa: CASSLGGPGQGTPDTQYF

d_gene: -
v_gene: TRBV6-5
j_gene: TRBJ2-1
len: 14
abundance: many
CDR3nt: TGTGCCAGCAGTTACGACAGGACTAACAATGAGCAGTTCTTC
CDR3aa: CASSYDRTNNEQFF

d_gene: -
v_gene: TRBV20-1
j_gene: TRBJ2-7
len: 13
abundance: many
CDR3nt: TGCAGTGCTAGGACAGAGAACTCCTACGAGCAGTACTTC
CDR3aa: CSARTENSYEQYF

d_gene: TRBD2
v_gene: TRBV12-3/TRBV12-4
j_gene: TRBJ2-2
len: 15
abundance: many
CDR3nt: TGTGCCAGCAGCCCGACTAGCCCGAACACCGGGGAGCTGTTTTTT
CDR3aa: CASSPTSPNTGELFF

d_gene: -
v_gene: TRBV6-1
j_gene: TRBJ2-7
len: 13
abundance: medium-sized
CDR3nt: TGTGCCAGCAGTGAAGGCAGGTCCAGCAAGCAGTACTTC
CDR3aa: CASSEGRSSKQYF